The entry below describes one TCR beta chain. Roughly 9.5 milliliters of peripheral blood were drawn from each donor into EDTA-treated tubes. There were at least 5 micrograms of total RNA extracted from every sample. The authors ran a second PCR of 7 to 11 cycles using a sample-barcoded 5' primer and a J-beta primer mix. All cDNA molecules were each tagged by a template-switch adaptor with 12 random nucleotides. Each CDR3 protein gets one entry after TCRdb re-called the 5' RACE reads with MiXCR. The table has about 800,000 distinct CDR3 sequences, about three fifths seen once. The CDR3 covers 18 residues. From germline, CDR1 is SGHVS and CDR2 FQNEAQ. Trimming shortened V by 2 bases and J by 5 bases, and 22 bases separated the two germline ends. This sample was taken from a study of blood T cells in healthy people across ages. About the study: Every two T cells gave about one barcoded beta molecule via template switching.

This TCR was recovered from a man aged 25-45 years in good health. The genes are TRBV7-8 and TRBJ1-5; tentatively, D is TRBD1 (5 bases). The specimen sequenced was blood. CDR3: CASSLFPLGAESDQPQHF. The CDR3 DNA is TGTGCCAGCAGCTTATTCCCGCTCGGGGCCGAATCGGATCAGCCCCAGCATTTT.